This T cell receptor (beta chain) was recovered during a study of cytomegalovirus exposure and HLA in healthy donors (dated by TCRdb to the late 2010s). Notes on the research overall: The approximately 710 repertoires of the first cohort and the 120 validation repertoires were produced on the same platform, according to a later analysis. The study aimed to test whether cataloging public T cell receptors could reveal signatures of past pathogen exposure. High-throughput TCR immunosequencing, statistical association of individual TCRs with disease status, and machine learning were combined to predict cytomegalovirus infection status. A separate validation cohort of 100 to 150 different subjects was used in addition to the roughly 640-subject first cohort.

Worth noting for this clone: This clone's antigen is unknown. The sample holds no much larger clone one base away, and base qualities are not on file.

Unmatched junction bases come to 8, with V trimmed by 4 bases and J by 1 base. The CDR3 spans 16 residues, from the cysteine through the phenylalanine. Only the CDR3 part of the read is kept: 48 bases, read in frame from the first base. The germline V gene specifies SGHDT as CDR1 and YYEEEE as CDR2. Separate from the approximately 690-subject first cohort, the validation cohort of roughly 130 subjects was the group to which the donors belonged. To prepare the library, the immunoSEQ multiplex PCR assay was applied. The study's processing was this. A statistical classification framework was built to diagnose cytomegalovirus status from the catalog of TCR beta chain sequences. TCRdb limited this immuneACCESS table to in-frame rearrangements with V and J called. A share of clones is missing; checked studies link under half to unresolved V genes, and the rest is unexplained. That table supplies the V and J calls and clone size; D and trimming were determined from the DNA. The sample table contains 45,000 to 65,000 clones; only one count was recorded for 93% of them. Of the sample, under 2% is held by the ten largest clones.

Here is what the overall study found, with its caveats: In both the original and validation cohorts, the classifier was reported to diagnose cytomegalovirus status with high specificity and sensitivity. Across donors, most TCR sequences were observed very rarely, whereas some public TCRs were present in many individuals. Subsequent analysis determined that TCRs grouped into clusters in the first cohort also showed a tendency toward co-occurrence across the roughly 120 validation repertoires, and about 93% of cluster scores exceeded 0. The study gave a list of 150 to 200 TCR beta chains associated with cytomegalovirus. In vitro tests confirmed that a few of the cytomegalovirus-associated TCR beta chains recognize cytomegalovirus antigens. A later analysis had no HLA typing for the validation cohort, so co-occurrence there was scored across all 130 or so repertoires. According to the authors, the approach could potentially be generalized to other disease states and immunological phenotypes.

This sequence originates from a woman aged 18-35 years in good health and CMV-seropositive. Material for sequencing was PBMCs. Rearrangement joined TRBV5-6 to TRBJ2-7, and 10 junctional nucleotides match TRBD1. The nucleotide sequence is TGTGCCAGCAGCCCGAACCTGGGACAGGGGTCCTACGAGCAGTACTTC. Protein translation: CASSPNLGQGSYEQYF.